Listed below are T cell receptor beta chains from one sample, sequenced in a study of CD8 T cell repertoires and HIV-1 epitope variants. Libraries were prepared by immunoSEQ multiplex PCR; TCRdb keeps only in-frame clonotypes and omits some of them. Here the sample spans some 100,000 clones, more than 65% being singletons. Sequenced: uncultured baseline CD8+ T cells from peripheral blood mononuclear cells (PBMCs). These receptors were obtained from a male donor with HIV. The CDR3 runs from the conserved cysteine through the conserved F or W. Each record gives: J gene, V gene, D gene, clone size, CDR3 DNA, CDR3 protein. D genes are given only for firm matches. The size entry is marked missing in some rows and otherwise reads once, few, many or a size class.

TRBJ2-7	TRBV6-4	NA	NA	TGTGCCAGCAGTGACTCGAGGGGCGAGCAGTACTTC	CASSDSRGEQYF
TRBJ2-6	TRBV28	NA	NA	TGTGCCAGCAGTTTAGCCAGGGCTGGGGCCAACGTCCTGACTTTC	CASSLARAGANVLTF
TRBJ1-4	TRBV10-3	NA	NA	TGTGCCTTCTGGGTGGGGCCCCGTATTGAAAAACTGTTTTTT	CAFWVGPRIEKLFF
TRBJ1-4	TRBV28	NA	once	TGTGCCAGCAGGTTTTCCCGGGGAGGGACTAATGAAAAACTGTTTTTT	CASRFSRGGTNEKLFF
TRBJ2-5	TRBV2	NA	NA	TGTGCCAGCAGCGATGGGACAATGGGAGAGACCCAGTACTTC	CASSDGTMGETQYF
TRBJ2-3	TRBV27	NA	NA	TGTGCCAGCAGTTTACTCGGAGGGCCAGATACGCAGTATTTT	CASSLLGGPDTQYF
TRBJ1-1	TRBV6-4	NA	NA	TGTGCCAGCAGCGGCGAACTGGGCACTGAAGCTTTCTTT	CASSGELGTEAFF
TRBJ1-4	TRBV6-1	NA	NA	TGTGCCAGCAGTGAAGCCCCGGGTCCAACTAATGAAAAACTGTTTTTT	CASSEAPGPTNEKLFF
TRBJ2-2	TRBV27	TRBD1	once	TGTGCCAGCAGATTTCAGGGGGCCCCCGAAGGGGAGCTGTTTTTT	CASRFQGAPEGELFF
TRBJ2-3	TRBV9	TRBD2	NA	TGTGCCAGCAGCGTAGACCCACTGACTAGCGGGAGTCCCCTTAGCACAGATACGCAGTATTTT	CASSVDPLTSGSPLSTDTQYF
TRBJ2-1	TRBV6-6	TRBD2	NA	TGTGCCAGCAGTTACGGCGGGAGGTGGGATGAGCAGTTCTTC	CASSYGGRWDEQFF
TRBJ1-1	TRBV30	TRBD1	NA	TGTGCCTGGATGAGACAGGGGAACACTGAAGCTTTCTTT	CAWMRQGNTEAFF
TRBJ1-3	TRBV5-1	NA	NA	TGCGCCAGCAGCTTGCGGGGGACCCCCTCTGGAAACACCATATATTTT	CASSLRGTPSGNTIYF
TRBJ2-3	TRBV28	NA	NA	TGTGCCAGCACCAGCCCCGGACTCAAAGATACGCAGTATTTT	CASTSPGLKDTQYF
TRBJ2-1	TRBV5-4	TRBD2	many	TGTGCCAGCAGCTTACTAGCGCTGGGAAACAATGAGCAGTTCTTC	CASSLLALGNNEQFF
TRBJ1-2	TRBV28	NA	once	TGTGCCAGCAGCCACCTACAGGGAGCCAACTATGGCTACACCTTC	CASSHLQGANYGYTF